This T cell receptor (beta chain) was retrieved from a study of blood T cells in healthy people across ages. The ends lost 1 base at V and 5 bases at J; junction bases unmatched: 7. Germline V CDR1 and CDR2: SGHTA, FQGNSA. The CDR3 loop spans 16 amino acids. Whole-study findings and limits: Age showed a roughly linear inverse relationship with TCR beta diversity per million T cells. Long-lived donors had more naive CD4+ cells and higher diversity than aged donors. Reliance upon unsorted PBMCs precluded definitive naive versus antigen-experienced comparison.

A second 7 to 11 cycle PCR used barcoded and J-beta primers. Every cDNA molecule carried a tag from a template-switch adaptor bearing 12 random nucleotides. One entry per CDR3 protein, called by TCRdb with MiXCR from the 5' RACE reads. Of over 1,500,000 distinct CDR3 sequences listed, 35% to 50% were seen once; the top ten hold 20% to 25%. With regard to this clonotype: What it binds is unknown.

The sequence was collected from a human donor in good health. Sequencing was carried out using blood. The chain joins TRBV7-2 to TRBJ2-4; 8 bases map to TRBD2. The CDR3 DNA is TGTGCCAGCAGCTTAGATGGAGCGGGGGATGAAAACATTCAGTACTTC. This encodes CASSLDGAGDENIQYF.